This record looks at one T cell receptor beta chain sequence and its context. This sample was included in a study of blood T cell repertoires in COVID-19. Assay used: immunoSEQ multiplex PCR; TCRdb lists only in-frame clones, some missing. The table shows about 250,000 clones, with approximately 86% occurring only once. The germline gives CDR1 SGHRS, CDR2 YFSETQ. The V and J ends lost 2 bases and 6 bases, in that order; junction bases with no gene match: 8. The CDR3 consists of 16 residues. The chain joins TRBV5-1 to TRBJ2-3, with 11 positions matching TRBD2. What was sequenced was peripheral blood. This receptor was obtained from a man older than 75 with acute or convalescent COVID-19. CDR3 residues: CASSLRTSGGPDTQYF. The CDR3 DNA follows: TGCGCCAGCAGCTTAAGAACTAGCGGGGGACCCGATACGCAGTATTTT. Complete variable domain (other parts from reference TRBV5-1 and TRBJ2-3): KAGVTQTPRYLIKTRGQQVTLSCSPISGHRSVSWYQQTPGQGLQFLFEYFSETQRNKGNFPGRFSGRQFSNSRSEMNVSTLELGDSALYLCASSLRTSGGPDTQYFGPGTRLTVL.